What follows describes a single TCR beta chain. Living in about 25 US areas, the participants were between about 18 and 100 years of age. Self-reported history from a screening survey and questionnaire set each donor's cohort. Per the original data handling: How many nucleated cells were present was estimated from reference gene primer amplification. The repertoire was sequenced with immunoSEQ multiplex PCR; TCRdb's copy has only in-frame clones and lacks some. The DNA was the basis for D and trimming; V, J and clone size are from that table. The sample yields roughly 190,000 clones, roughly 84% seen once. The data derive from a study of blood T cell repertoires in COVID-19. About the study: From T cells, B-cell-depleted T cells, or PBMCs came the material, which was cDNA or gDNA.

Sequenced input: PBMCs or T cells enriched from blood (not recorded which). This clonotype was sampled from a woman aged 30 to 39 who had been exposed to COVID-19.

The CDR3 protein is CSVELTGVGYTF. CDR3 sequence (DNA): TGCAGCGTTGAGCTGACAGGGGTCGGCTACACCTTC. J is TRBJ1-2 and V is TRBV29-1; 8 bases are a match to TRBD1. This CDR3 has 12 amino acids. After removal of 3 bases from V and 8 bases from J, the junction contained 5 bases not matched to a gene. CDR1 and CDR2 from the germline V gene are SQVTM and ANQGSEA.